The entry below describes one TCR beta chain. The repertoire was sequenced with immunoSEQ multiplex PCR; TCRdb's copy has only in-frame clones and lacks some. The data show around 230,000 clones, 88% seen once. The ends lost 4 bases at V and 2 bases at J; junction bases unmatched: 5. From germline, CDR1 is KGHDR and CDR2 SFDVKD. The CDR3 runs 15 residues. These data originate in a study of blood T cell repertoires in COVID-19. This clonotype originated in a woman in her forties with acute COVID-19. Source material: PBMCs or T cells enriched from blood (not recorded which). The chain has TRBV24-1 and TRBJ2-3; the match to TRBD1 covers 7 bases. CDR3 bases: TGTGCCACCAGTGACCCCAGGGGGATCACAGATACGCAGTATTTT. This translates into CATSDPRGITDTQYF.